The 9 T cell receptor beta chains below all came from one sample that was sequenced in a study of CD8+CD57+ T cells in acquired aplastic anemia. In patients chosen for sequencing, flow cytometry had shown CD8+CD57+ cell expansion. CDR3 and TCR beta VDJ profiling relied on a genomic DNA template. TCRdb itself ran the reads through MiXCR, one entry per CDR3 protein. The sample consists of about 180,000 distinct CDR3 sequences, around 48% of them appearing once. The material sequenced was sorted CD4+, CD8+, or CD8+CD57+ T cells (not recorded which) from PBMCs. These receptors were obtained from a human donor with aplastic anemia.

The rearrangement joins TRBV29-1 to TRBJ2-4; D ambiguous. Trimming cost V 0 bases and J 3 bases, with 9 bases left between them. This CDR3 spans 14 amino acids. In germline, CDR1 is SQVTM, CDR2 ANQGSEA. As DNA, the CDR3 is TGCAGCGTTGAAGATGCTGGGGTCAAAAACATTCAGTACTTC. Translating gives CSVEDAGVKNIQYF.

This clonotype has ten or more counts. DNA of the CDR3: TGTGCCAGCAGTTACTCGGGGGGCCTCACTGAAGCTTTCTTT. Its protein product is CASSYSGGLTEAFF. J is TRBJ1-1 and V is TRBV6-5; TRBD1 is a possible D gene (6 bases). Germline V gene lookup returns CDR1 MNHEY and CDR2 SVGAGI. CDR3 length: 14 amino acids. The germline V and J ends were trimmed by 0 bases and 4 bases, with 9 bases remaining between them.

This clonotype was seen repeatedly, ten times or more. This chain uses TRBV20-1 with TRBJ2-7; D is undetermined. V dropped 5 bases and J dropped 0 bases, with 14 bases sitting between them. CDR3 size: 14 residues. Germline CDR1 reads DFQATT; CDR2 reads SNEGSKA (reference sequence). DNA of the CDR3: TGCAGTGCTCTCCCGGCGGACCACTCCTACGAGCAGTACTTC. Its protein is CSALPADHSYEQYF.

This clonotype was recorded once. The J gene is TRBJ1-5, the V gene TRBV20-1; 7 bases line up with TRBD1. Per the germline V gene, CDR1 is DFQATT and CDR2 is SNEGSKA (reference sequence). The junction had 8 bases not matched to a gene; V was cut back by 5 bases and J by 4 bases. The CDR3 totals 14 residues. CDR3 region: CSAYDRARNQPQHF. CDR3 DNA: TGCAGTGCTTACGACAGGGCCAGAAATCAGCCCCAGCATTTT.

The chain couples TRBV19 to TRBJ1-2; D remains unclear. CDR1 LNHDA and CDR2 SQIVND come from the germline V gene (reference sequence). V was cut by 1 base and J by 8 bases, with 8 bases left in between. The CDR3 spans 12 residues. The chain's CDR3 is CASSIVNGGYTF. In nucleotides, the CDR3 is TGTGCCAGTAGTATAGTAAACGGGGGCTACACCTTC. The variable domain in full, with the rest retrieved from reference TRBV19 and TRBJ1-2, is DGGITQSPKYLFRKEGQNVTLSCEQNLNHDAMYWYRQDPGQGLRLIYYSQIVNDFQKGDIAEGYSVSREKKESFPLTVTSAQKNPTAFYLCASSIVNGGYTFGSGTRLTVV.

This clonotype was detected many times. The chain employs TRBV25-1 and TRBJ2-1; D may be TRBD1 or TRBD2 (5 bases each). The CDR3 is 14 amino acids. Germline V gene sequence: CDR1 MGHDK, CDR2 SYGVNS. The V end was cut by 4 bases, the J end by 0 bases, with 7 bases between. The CDR3 here is CASSGGSSYNEQFF. The CDR3 DNA sequence: TGTGCCAGCAGTGGGGGGAGCTCCTACAATGAGCAGTTCTTC.

This clonotype was seen repeatedly, ten times or more. This chain joins TRBV5-4 and TRBJ1-1; TRBD1 is a possible D gene (6 bases). Germline-derived CDR1 and CDR2 are SGHNT and YYREEE (reference sequence). Trimming removed 8 bases at V and 0 bases at J, with 11 bases between. The length of the CDR3 is 13 residues. The CDR3 bases are TGTGCCAGTCGACAGGAGATGAACACTGAAGCTTTCTTT. As protein: CASRQEMNTEAFF.

This clonotype was observed many times. V is TRBV14 and J is TRBJ2-3; 10 bases fit TRBD1. The CDR3 has 17 amino acids. Germline CDR1 and CDR2: SGHDN and FVKESK. V trimming: 2 bases; J trimming: 2 bases; junction bases outside the gene matches: 7. CDR3 in amino acids: CASSQPRTGGPTDTQYF. In DNA form, the CDR3 reads TGTGCCAGCAGCCAACCGCGGACAGGGGGGCCCACAGATACGCAGTATTTT.

The CDR3 sequence: CASSQETGTYEQYF. The DNA for the CDR3 is TGTGCCAGCAGCCAAGAAACTGGCACCTACGAGCAGTACTTC. The rearrangement links TRBV3-1 to TRBJ2-7, with D uncertain. Germline CDR1 reads LGHDT; CDR2 reads YNNKEL (reference sequence). The CDR3 runs to 14 residues. V lost 0 bases and J 2 bases, leaving 8 bases between the germline ends.